This T cell receptor beta chain was sequenced during a study of shared clonotypes between healthy human individuals. Study-wide results and caveats: Sharing of clonotypes among donors was expected to vary with sequencing depth. As a rule, naive subsets had a larger estimated richness than memory subsets. When compared with the clonotypes that were shared by all four sorted-subset donors, the non-shared clonotypes turned out to have lower generation probabilities.

Naive CD8 populations comprised CD45RO-negative cells positively selected for CCR7, excluding terminally differentiated effector memory CD45RA+ cells. About this clone itself: Its antigen is undetermined.

TCRdb keeps only in-frame clones here, not all; method: immunoSEQ multiplex PCR. This sample yields some 2.1 million clones, of which approximately 92% are seen a single time; more than 1.5% belongs to the top ten. There are 15 residues in the CDR3. CDR1 and CDR2 (germline): LGHNA, YNFKEQ. V shed 4 bases, J shed 9 bases, and the junction held 11 bases outside the gene matches. The receptor comes from a man aged 18-30 years in good health. Some clones in this sample may be carry-over from other donors' samples. Sequencing used naive CD8+ T cells from PBMCs. The chain uses TRBV4-2 and TRBJ2-2, with TRBD2 identical over 7 bases. CDR3 bases: TGTGCCAGCAGCCCGGGGGGAGAAGGTTTCAGGGAGCTGTTTTTT. Protein product: CASSPGGEGFRELFF.